Shown below are 4 T cell receptor beta chains from a single sample sequenced in a study of blood T cell repertoires in COVID-19. Here immunoSEQ multiplex PCR was the method, and the copy in TCRdb shows in-frame clones only, minus some. Among about 260,000 clones listed, 70% to 90% were seen once. Sequencing was done on a sample of peripheral blood. These receptors were collected from a woman in her 50s with acute or convalescent COVID-19.

The chain couples TRBV7-8 to TRBJ2-7, with TRBD2 identical over 11 bases. The V gene end was trimmed by 5 bases and the J gene end by 2 bases; junction bases not matched to a gene: 2. The CDR3 length is 14 residues. CDR1 is SGHVS and CDR2 is FQNEAQ in the germline V gene. As DNA, the CDR3 is TGTGCCAGCAGCACTAGCGGGGGTACCTACGAGCAGTACTTC. Its protein product is CASSTSGGTYEQYF.

The gene calls are TRBV6-5 and TRBJ2-7; D gene unclear. Trimming pared 7 bases from V and 1 base from J, leaving 11 bases between. Germline lookup yields CDR1 MNHEY and CDR2 SVGAGI. CDR3 length: 13 amino acids. Here the CDR3 DNA reads TGTGCCAGCAACGAGTACTGGTCCTACGAGCAGTACTTC. Its translation is CASNEYWSYEQYF.

The gene calls are TRBV2 and TRBJ2-7, with 7 positions matching TRBD1. The CDR3 contains 12 residues. Trimming at V came to 3 bases and at J to 9 bases, leaving 5 bases not matched to a gene. The V gene's germline CDR1 is SNHLY and CDR2 FYNNEI. The CDR3, as DNA: TGTGCCAGCAGTGATCGGGACAGTAGGCAGTACTTC. Its protein product is CASSDRDSRQYF.

This chain uses TRBV5-1 with TRBJ2-7, with TRBD2 identical over 13 bases. The CDR3 has 15 amino acids. J lost 4 bases, V lost 0 bases, and 1 base had no gene match. In germline, CDR1 is SGHRS, CDR2 YFSETQ. The CDR3 sequence is CASSLETSGRYEQYF. CDR3 sequence (DNA): TGCGCCAGCAGCTTGGAGACTAGCGGGAGGTACGAGCAGTACTTC.